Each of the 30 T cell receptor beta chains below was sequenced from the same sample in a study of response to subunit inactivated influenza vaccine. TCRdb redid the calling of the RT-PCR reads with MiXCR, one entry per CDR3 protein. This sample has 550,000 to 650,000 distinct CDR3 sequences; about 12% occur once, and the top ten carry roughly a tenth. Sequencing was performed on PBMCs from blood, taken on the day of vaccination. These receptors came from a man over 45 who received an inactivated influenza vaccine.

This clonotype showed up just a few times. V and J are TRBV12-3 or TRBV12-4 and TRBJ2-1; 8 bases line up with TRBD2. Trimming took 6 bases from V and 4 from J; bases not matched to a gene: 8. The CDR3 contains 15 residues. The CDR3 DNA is TGTGCCAGCAGCCGGGTTAGCGGGGTTTACAATGAGCAGTTCTTC. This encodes CASSRVSGVYNEQFF.

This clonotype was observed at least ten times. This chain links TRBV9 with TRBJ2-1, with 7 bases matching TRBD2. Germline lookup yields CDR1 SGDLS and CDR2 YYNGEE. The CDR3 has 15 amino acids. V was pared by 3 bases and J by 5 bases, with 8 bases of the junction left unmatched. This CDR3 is CASSGPSGHHNEQFF. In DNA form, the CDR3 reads TGTGCCAGCAGCGGGCCTAGCGGACACCACAATGAGCAGTTCTTC.

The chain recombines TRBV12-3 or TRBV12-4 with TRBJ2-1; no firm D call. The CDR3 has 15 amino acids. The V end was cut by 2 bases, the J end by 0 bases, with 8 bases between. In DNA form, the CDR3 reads TGTGCCAGCAGTTTAAAGGATAGCTCCTACAATGAGCAGTTCTTC. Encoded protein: CASSLKDSSYNEQFF.

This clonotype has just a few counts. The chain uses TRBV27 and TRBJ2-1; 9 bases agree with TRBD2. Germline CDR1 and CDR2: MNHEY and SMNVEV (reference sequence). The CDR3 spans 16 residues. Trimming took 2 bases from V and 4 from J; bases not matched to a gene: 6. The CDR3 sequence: CASSLTGAGGYNEQFF. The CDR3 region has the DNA TGTGCCAGCAGTTTAACAGGAGCGGGAGGTTACAATGAGCAGTTCTTC.

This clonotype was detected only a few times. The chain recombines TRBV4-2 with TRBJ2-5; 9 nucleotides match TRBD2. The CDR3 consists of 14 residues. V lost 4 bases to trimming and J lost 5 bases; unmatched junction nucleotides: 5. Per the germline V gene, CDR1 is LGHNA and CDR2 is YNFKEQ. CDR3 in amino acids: CASSPGTSYETQYF. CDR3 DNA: TGTGCCAGCAGCCCGGGGACTAGCTATGAGACCCAGTACTTC.

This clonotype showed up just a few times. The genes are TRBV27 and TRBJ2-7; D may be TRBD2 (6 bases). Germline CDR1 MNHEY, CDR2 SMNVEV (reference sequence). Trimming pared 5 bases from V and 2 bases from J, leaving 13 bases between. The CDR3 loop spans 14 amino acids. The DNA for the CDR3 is TGTGCCAGCAGTCCTTGGGACTCAACCTACGAGCAGTACTTC. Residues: CASSPWDSTYEQYF.

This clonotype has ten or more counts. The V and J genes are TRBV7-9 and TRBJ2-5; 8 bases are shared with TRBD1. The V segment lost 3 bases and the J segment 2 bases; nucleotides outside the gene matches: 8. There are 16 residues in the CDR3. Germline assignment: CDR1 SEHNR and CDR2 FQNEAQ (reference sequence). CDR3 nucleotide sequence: TGTGCCAGCAGCTTTGCCGGGACAGGTTTACAAGAGACCCAGTACTTC. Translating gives CASSFAGTGLQETQYF.

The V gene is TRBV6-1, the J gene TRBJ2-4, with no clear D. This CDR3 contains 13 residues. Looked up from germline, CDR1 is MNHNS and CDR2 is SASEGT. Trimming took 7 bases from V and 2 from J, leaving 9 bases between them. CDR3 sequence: CASTPAPKNIQYF. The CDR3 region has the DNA TGTGCCAGCACTCCTGCTCCCAAAAACATTCAGTACTTC.

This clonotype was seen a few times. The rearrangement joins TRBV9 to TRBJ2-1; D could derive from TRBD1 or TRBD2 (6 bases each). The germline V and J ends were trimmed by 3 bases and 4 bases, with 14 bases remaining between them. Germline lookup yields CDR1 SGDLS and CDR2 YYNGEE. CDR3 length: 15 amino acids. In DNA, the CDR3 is TGTGCCAGCAGCGCCGTTGGGGGGCTGTACAATGAGCAGTTCTTC. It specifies CASSAVGGLYNEQFF.

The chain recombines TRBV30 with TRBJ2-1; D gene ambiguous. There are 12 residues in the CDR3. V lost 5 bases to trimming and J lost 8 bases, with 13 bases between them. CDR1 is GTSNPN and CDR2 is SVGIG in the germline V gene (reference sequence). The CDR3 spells CAWGPAWDEQFF. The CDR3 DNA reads TGTGCCTGGGGCCCAGCCTGGGATGAGCAGTTCTTC.

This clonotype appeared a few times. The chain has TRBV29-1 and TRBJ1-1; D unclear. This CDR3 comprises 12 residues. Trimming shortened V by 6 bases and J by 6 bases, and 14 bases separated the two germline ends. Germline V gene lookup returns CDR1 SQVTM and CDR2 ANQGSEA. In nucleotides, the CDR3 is TGCAGCGTGAACGACGGTGGAGCTGAAGCTTTCTTT. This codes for CSVNDGGAEAFF.

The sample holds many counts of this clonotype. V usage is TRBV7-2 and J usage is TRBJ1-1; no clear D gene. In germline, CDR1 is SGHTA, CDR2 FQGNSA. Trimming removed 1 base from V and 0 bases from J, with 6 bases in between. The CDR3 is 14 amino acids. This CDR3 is CASSLVRMNTEAFF. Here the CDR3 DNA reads TGTGCCAGCAGCTTAGTCCGGATGAACACTGAAGCTTTCTTT.

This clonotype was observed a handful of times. The CDR3 bases are TGCGCCAGCAGCTTGGACGGGTCGATGGGCACTGAAGCTTTCTTT. Translating gives CASSLDGSMGTEAFF. The chain couples TRBV5-1 to TRBJ1-1; D gene uncertain. The CDR3 is made up of 15 amino acids. The V gene's germline CDR1 is SGHRS and CDR2 YFSETQ. Between the trimmed V and J ends, which lost 0 bases and 4 bases, there was a span of 13 bases.

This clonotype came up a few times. The CDR3 sequence: CASSPSTSGGAQETQYF. The CDR3 DNA reads TGCGCCAGCAGCCCTTCGACTAGCGGGGGGGCCCAAGAGACCCAGTACTTC. The chain joins TRBV4-3 to TRBJ2-5; 14 nucleotides line up with TRBD2. The germline gives CDR1 LGHNA, CDR2 YSLEER. Trimming at V came to 4 bases and at J to 1 base, leaving 5 bases not matched to a gene. This CDR3 comprises 17 residues.

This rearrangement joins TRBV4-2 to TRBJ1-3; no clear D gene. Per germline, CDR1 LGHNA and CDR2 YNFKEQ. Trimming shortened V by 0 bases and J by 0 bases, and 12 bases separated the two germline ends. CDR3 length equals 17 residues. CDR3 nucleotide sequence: TGTGCCAGCAGCCAAGATCGTGTGGGGTACTCTGGAAACACCATATATTTT. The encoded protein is CASSQDRVGYSGNTIYF.

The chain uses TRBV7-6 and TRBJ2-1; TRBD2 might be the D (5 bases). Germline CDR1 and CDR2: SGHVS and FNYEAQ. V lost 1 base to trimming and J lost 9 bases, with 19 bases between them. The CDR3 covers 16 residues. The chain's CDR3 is CASSLGIPVEEGEQFF. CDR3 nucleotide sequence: TGTGCCAGCAGCTTAGGTATTCCGGTGGAAGAGGGTGAGCAGTTCTTC.

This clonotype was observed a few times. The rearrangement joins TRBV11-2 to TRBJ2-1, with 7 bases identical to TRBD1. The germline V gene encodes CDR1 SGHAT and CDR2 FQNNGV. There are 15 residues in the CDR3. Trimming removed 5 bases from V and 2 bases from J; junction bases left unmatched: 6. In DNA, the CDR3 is TGTGCCAGCAGCCCCAACAGGGGCCCCTACAATGAGCAGTTCTTC. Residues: CASSPNRGPYNEQFF.

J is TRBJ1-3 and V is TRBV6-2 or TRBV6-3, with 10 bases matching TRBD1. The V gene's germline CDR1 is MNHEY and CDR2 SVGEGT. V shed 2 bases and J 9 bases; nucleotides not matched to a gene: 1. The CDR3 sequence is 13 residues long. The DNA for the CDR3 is TGTGCCAGCAGTTACGGGACAGGGGTCACCATATATTTT. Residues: CASSYGTGVTIYF.

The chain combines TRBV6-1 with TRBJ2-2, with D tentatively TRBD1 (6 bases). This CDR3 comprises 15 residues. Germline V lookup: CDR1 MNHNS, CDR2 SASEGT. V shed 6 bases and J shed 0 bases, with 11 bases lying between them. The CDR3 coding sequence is TGTGCCAGCAGCCTTACAGGGACGAACACCGGGGAGCTGTTTTTT. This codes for CASSLTGTNTGELFF.

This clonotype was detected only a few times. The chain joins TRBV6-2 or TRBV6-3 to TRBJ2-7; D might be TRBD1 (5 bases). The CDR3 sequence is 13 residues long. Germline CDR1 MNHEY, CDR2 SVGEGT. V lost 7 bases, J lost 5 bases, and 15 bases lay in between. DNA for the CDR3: TGTGCCAGCACCCGAGACAGCCTTGACGAGCAGTACTTC. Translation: CASTRDSLDEQYF.

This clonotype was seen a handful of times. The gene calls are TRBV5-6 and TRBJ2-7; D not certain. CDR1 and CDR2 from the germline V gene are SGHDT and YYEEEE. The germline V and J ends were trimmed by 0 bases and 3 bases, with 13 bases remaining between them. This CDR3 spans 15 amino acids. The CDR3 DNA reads TGTGCCAGCAGCTTGGGACCCGCCTTTATCTACGAGCAGTACTTC. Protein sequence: CASSLGPAFIYEQYF. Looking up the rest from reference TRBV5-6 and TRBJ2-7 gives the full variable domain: DAGVTQSPTHLIKTRGQQVTLRCSPKSGHDTVSWYQQALGQGPQFIFQYYEEEERQRGNFPDRFSGHQFPNYSSELNVNALLLGDSALYLCASSLGPAFIYEQYFGPGTRLTVT.

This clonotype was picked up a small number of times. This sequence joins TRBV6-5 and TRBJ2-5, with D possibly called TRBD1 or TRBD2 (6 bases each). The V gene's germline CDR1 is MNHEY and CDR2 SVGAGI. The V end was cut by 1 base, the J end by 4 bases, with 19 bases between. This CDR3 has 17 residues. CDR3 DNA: TGTGCCAGCAGTTACTTCTGGTCGGGGGCGCGGGGAGAGACCCAGTACTTC. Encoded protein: CASSYFWSGARGETQYF.

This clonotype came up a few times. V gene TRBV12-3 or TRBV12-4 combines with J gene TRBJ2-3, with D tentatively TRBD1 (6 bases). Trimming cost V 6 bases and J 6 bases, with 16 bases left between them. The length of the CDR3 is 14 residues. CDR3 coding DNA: TGTGCCAGCAGCTCACAGGGATTTCGGGATACGCAGTATTTT. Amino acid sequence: CASSSQGFRDTQYF.

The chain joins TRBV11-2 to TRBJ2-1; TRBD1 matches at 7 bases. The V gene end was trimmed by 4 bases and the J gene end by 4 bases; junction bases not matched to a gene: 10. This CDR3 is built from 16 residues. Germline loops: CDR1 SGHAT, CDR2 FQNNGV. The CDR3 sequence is CASSSGPDRRYNEQFF. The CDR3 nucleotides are TGTGCCAGCAGCTCCGGGCCGGACAGGCGTTACAATGAGCAGTTCTTC.

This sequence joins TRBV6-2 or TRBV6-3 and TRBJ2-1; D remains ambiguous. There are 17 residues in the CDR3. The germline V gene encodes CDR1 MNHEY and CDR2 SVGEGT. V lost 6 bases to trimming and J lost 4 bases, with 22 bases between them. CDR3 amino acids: CASRPSEWAPNYNEQFF. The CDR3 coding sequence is TGTGCCAGCAGGCCCAGTGAATGGGCTCCGAATTACAATGAGCAGTTCTTC.

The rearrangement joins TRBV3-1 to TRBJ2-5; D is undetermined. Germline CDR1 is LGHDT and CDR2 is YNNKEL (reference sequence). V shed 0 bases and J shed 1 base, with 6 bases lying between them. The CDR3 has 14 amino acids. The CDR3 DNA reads TGTGCCAGCAGCCAAGATTTCAGCCAAGAGACCCAGTACTTC. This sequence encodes CASSQDFSQETQYF.

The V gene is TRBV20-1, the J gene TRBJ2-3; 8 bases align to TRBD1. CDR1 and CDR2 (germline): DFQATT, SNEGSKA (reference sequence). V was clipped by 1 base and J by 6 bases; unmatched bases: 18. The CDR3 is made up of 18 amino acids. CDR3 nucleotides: TGCAGTGCTAGAGCTTTGGTTAGTAGGACAGGGTATCTGGATACGCAGTATTTT. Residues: CSARALVSRTGYLDTQYF.

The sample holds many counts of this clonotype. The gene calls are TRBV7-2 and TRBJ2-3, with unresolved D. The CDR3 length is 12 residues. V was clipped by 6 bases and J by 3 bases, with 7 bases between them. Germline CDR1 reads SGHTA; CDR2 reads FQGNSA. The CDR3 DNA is TGTGCCAGCAGTATTGCAACAGATACGCAGTATTTT. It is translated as CASSIATDTQYF.

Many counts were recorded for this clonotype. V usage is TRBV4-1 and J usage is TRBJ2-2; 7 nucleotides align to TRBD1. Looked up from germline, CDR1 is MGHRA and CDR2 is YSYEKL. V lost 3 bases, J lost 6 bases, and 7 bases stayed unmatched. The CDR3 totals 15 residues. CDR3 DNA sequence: TGCGCCAGCAGCCACCGGGACAGTGATTCCGGGGAGCTGTTTTTT. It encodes CASSHRDSDSGELFF.

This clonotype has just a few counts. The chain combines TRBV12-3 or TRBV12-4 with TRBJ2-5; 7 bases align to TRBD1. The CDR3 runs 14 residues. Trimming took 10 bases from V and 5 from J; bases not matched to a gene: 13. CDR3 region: CATTLTGPGETQYF. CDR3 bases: TGTGCCACCACCTTGACAGGGCCGGGGGAGACCCAGTACTTC.